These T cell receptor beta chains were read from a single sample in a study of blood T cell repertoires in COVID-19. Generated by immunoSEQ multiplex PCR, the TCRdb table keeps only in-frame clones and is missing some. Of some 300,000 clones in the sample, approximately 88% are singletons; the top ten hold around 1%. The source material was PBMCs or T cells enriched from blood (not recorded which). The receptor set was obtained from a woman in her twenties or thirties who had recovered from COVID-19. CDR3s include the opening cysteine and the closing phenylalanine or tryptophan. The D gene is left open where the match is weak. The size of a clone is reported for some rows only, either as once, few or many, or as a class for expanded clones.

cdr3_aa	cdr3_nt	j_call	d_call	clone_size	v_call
CASSLTRLAGGFGGDTQYF	TGTGCCAGCAGCTTAACCCGACTAGCGGGGGGGTTCGGTGGAGATACGCAGTATTTT	TRBJ2-3	TRBD2	-	TRBV7-2
CASRRQGAGTGELFF	TGTGCCAGCAGGAGACAGGGGGCCGGGACCGGGGAGCTGTTTTTT	TRBJ2-2	TRBD1	few	TRBV27
CASSVDGSRVEKLFF	TGTGCCAGCAGCGTAGACGGTAGTCGGGTTGAAAAACTGTTTTTT	TRBJ1-4	-	many	TRBV9
CARPSWTARNEKLFF	TGTGCCAGGCCATCCTGGACTGCCCGGAATGAAAAACTGTTTTTT	TRBJ1-4	-	-	TRBV19
CASSGTPGEKLFF	TGTGCCAGCAGCGGGACCCCGGGGGAAAAACTGTTTTTT	TRBJ1-4	-	-	TRBV9
CATSDPTNGYTF	TGTGCCACCAGTGACCCCACTAATGGCTACACCTTC	TRBJ1-2	-	-	TRBV24-1
CASSVGASLNTGELFF	TGTGCCAGCAGCGTAGGGGCTAGCCTTAACACCGGGGAGCTGTTTTTT	TRBJ2-2	-	-	TRBV9
CASSLVPAGNPNEQFF	TGTGCCAGCAGCTTAGTGCCAGCGGGAAATCCCAATGAGCAGTTCTTC	TRBJ2-1	TRBD2	-	TRBV7-2
CASSFYTGARSYEQYF	TGTGCCAGCAGTTTCTACACAGGGGCCCGCTCCTACGAGCAGTACTTC	TRBJ2-7	TRBD1	-	TRBV28
CASSTGFHEQYF	TGTGCCAGCTCCACCGGGTTCCACGAGCAGTACTTC	TRBJ2-7	-	-	TRBV18
CASSKRTGSGYTF	TGTGCCAGCAGTAAGAGAACAGGGAGCGGCTACACCTTC	TRBJ1-2	-	-	TRBV6-5
CASSSLAGDQKSSYNEQFF	TGCGCCAGCAGCAGTCTAGCGGGAGATCAAAAAAGCTCCTACAATGAGCAGTTCTTC	TRBJ2-1	TRBD2	-	TRBV5-1
CASRSIRTGAGVPKAFF	TGTGCCAGTAGATCCATTCGAACAGGGGCAGGGGTTCCGAAAGCTTTCTTT	TRBJ1-1	TRBD1	few	TRBV19
CASSYGQGGNYEQYF	TGTGCCAGCAGTTACGGGCAGGGGGGCAACTACGAGCAGTACTTC	TRBJ2-7	-	-	TRBV6-5
CAGQRGDPHSGNTIYF	TGTGCCGGACAAAGGGGTGACCCACACTCTGGAAACACCATATATTTT	TRBJ1-3	-	-	TRBV30
CASSFMADTDTQYF	TGCGCCAGCAGCTTTATGGCGGACACAGATACGCAGTATTTT	TRBJ2-3	-	-	TRBV5-1
CASSFLSEAFF	TGTGCCAGCAGTTTCCTGTCTGAAGCTTTCTTT	TRBJ1-1	-	-	TRBV28
CASGTQRTDNTEAFF	TGTGCTAGTGGTACCCAAAGGACAGATAACACTGAAGCTTTCTTT	TRBJ1-1	-	-	TRBV12-5
CSASTVVGNTIYF	TGCAGTGCTAGTACAGTTGTTGGAAACACCATATATTTT	TRBJ1-3	-	-	TRBV20-1
CASSLGQGARNEQFF	TGTGCCAGCTCCTTGGGACAGGGGGCGCGCAATGAGCAGTTCTTC	TRBJ2-1	TRBD1	-	TRBV18
CASTKTGTGSTGELFF	TGTGCCAGCACCAAAACCGGGACAGGGAGCACCGGGGAGCTGTTTTTT	TRBJ2-2	TRBD1	few	TRBV7-8
CASSSQGTGVGQSSYEQYF	TGTGCCAGCAGCTCCCAAGGGACAGGGGTGGGCCAAAGCTCCTACGAGCAGTACTTC	TRBJ2-7	TRBD1	-	TRBV7-2
CASSGQEQETQYF	TGTGCCAGCAGTGGACAGGAGCAAGAGACCCAGTACTTC	TRBJ2-5	-	-	TRBV2
CASSLAQITDTQYF	TGTGCCAGCAGCTTAGCCCAGATCACAGATACGCAGTATTTT	TRBJ2-3	-	-	TRBV7-2
CASSTPDRDRVENEQFF	TGTGCCAGCAGCACCCCCGACCGGGACAGGGTGGAAAATGAGCAGTTCTTC	TRBJ2-1	-	-	TRBV21-1
CASSYKTSGGARFF	TGTGCCAGCAGTTACAAGACTAGCGGGGGGGCGCGGTTCTTC	TRBJ2-1	TRBD2	-	TRBV6-5
CAWSINRQTNTEAFF	TGTGCCTGGAGTATTAATCGGCAGACTAACACTGAAGCTTTCTTT	TRBJ1-1	-	-	TRBV30
CASRATGVNTEAFF	TGTGCCAGCAGAGCAACAGGGGTGAACACTGAAGCTTTCTTT	TRBJ1-1	TRBD1	few	TRBV9
CASSPQTSGKGFHEQYF	TGTGCCAGCAGCCCTCAGACATCAGGGAAAGGGTTCCACGAGCAGTACTTC	TRBJ2-7	-	-	TRBV7-8
CASSPSGTGPYGYTF	TGCGCCAGCAGCCCCTCCGGGACAGGCCCCTATGGCTACACCTTC	TRBJ1-2	TRBD1	-	TRBV5-1
CASSSGTLDYGYTF	TGTGCCAGCAGCTCCGGGACATTGGACTATGGCTACACCTTC	TRBJ1-2	-	-	TRBV28
CSASGGSSGSRETQYF	TGCAGTGCTAGTGGGGGCTCTAGCGGGAGTAGGGAGACCCAGTACTTC	TRBJ2-5	TRBD2	-	TRBV20-1
CSVEGSGKDTQYF	TGCAGCGTTGAAGGGAGCGGGAAGGATACGCAGTATTTT	TRBJ2-3	TRBD2	-	TRBV29-1
CASSKRGQVGSSGNTIYF	TGTGCCAGCAGTAAAAGAGGACAGGTCGGGAGCTCTGGAAACACCATATATTTT	TRBJ1-3	TRBD1	-	TRBV7-8
CATSRAGGTNQPQHF	TGTGCCACCAGCAGAGCGGGGGGCACCAATCAGCCCCAGCATTTT	TRBJ1-5	-	once	TRBV15
CASSYNPRSYNEQFF	TGTGCCAGCAGTTACAACCCCAGGTCCTACAATGAGCAGTTCTTC	TRBJ2-1	-	-	TRBV6-5
CASSPRTGGTYEQYF	TGTGCCAGTAGCCCACGGACAGGGGGAACCTACGAGCAGTACTTC	TRBJ2-7	TRBD1	-	TRBV19
CASSRLPFTGDKLSGNTIYF	TGTGCCAGCAGCCGATTACCTTTTACAGGGGATAAGCTCTCTGGAAACACCATATATTTT	TRBJ1-3	TRBD1	-	TRBV27
CSAQTYNEQFF	TGCAGCGCCCAAACCTACAATGAGCAGTTCTTC	TRBJ2-1	-	-	TRBV29-1
CASSVGGGALNEQFF	TGTGCCAGCAGCGTAGGAGGGGGGGCTTTGAATGAGCAGTTCTTC	TRBJ2-1	-	-	TRBV9
CASSYSTSPGQPQHF	TGTGCCAGCAGTTACTCGACCAGTCCAGGGCAGCCCCAGCATTTT	TRBJ1-5	-	-	TRBV6-5
CASSPFESSGTYLGGQPQHF	TGTGCCAGCTCCCCGTTTGAGTCCTCGGGTACATATTTAGGGGGTCAGCCCCAGCATTTT	TRBJ1-5	-	-	TRBV18
CAWVWGQGNGYTF	TGTGCCTGGGTGTGGGGGCAGGGGAACGGCTACACCTTC	TRBJ1-2	-	-	TRBV30
CASSSLTGIDQETQYF	TGTGCCAGCAGCTCCCTGACAGGGATAGACCAAGAGACCCAGTACTTC	TRBJ2-5	TRBD1	-	TRBV7-6
CASSYGGTGIEKLFF	TGTGCCAGCAGTTACGGCGGGACAGGGATTGAAAAACTGTTTTTT	TRBJ1-4	TRBD1	-	TRBV6-5
CAISESPGTDQETQYF	TGTGCCATCAGTGAGTCACCGGGGACAGACCAAGAGACCCAGTACTTC	TRBJ2-5	TRBD1	-	TRBV10-3
CASSSHNRGSGANVLTF	TGTGCCAGCAGTTCCCATAACAGGGGCTCTGGGGCCAACGTCCTGACTTTC	TRBJ2-6	TRBD1	-	TRBV6-2/TRBV6-3
CASQRDTEAFF	TGTGCCAGCCAGCGGGACACTGAAGCTTTCTTT	TRBJ1-1	-	-	TRBV7-9
CATSDGLQGGLYNEQFF	TGTGCCACCAGTGATGGGCTCCAGGGGGGACTCTACAATGAGCAGTTCTTC	TRBJ2-1	-	-	TRBV24-1
CASSDSGRATF	TGCGCCAGCAGCGATAGCGGGAGGGCGACCTTC	TRBJ2-7	TRBD2	-	TRBV5-1
CASSGTSGRSKTQYF	TGTGCCAGCAGCGGGACTAGCGGGAGGAGTAAGACCCAGTACTTC	TRBJ2-5	TRBD2	few	TRBV7-2
CASSLRAFSYEQYF	TGTGCCAGCAGCTTGAGGGCCTTCTCCTACGAGCAGTACTTC	TRBJ2-7	-	-	TRBV7-8
CAISESGTERTYEQYF	TGTGCCATCAGTGAGTCCGGGACAGAACGAACCTACGAGCAGTACTTC	TRBJ2-7	TRBD1	-	TRBV10-3